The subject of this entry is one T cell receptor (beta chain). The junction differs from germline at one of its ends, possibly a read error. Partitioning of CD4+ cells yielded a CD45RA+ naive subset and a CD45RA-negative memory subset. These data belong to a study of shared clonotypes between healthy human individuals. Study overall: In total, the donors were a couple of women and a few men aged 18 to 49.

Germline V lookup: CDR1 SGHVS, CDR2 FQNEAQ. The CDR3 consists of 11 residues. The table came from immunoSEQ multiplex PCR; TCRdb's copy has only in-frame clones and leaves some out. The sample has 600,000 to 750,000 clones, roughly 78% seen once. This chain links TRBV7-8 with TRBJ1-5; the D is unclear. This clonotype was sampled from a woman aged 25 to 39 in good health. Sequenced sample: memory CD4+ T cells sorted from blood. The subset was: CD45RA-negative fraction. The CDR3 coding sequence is TGTGCCAGCAGTTTAGAGGGGCCCCAGCATTTT. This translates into CASSLEGPQHF.